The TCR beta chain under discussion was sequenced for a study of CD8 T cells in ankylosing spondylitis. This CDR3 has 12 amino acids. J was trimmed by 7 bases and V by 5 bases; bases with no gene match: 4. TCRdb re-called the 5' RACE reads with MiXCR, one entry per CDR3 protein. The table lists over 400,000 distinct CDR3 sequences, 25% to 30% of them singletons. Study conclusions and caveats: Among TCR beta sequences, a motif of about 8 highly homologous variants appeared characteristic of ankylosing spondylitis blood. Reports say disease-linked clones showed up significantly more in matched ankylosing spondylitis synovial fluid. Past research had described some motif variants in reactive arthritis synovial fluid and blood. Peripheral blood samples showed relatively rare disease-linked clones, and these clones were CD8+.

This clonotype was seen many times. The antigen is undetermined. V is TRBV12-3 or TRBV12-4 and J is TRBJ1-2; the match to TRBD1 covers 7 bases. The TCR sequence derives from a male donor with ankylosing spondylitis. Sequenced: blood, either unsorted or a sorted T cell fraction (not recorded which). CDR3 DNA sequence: TGTGCCAGCAGTAAACAGGGGTCTGGCTACACCTTC. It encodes CASSKQGSGYTF.